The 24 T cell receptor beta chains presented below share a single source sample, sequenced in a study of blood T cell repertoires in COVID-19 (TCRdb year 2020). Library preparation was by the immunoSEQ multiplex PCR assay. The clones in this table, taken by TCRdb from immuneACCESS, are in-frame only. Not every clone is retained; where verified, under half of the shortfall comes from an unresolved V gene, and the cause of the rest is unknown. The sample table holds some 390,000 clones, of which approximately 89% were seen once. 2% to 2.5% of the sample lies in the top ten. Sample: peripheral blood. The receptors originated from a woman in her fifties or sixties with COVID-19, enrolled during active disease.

In DNA, the CDR3 is TGTGCCAGCAGGCTAGACAGGACACGGAACACTGAAGCTTTCTTT. It yields the protein CASRLDRTRNTEAFF. The chain uses TRBV28 and TRBJ1-1, with D maybe TRBD1 (6 bases). CDR1 is MDHEN and CDR2 is SYDVKM in the germline V gene. This CDR3 is built from 15 residues. Trimming shortened V by 6 bases and J by 1 base, and 15 bases separated the two germline ends.

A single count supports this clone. Here the CDR3 reads CASSLAGQPSSYGYTF. The CDR3 nucleotides read TGTGCCAGCAGCTTGGCCGGACAGCCGTCCAGCTATGGCTACACCTTC. The rearrangement links TRBV5-6 to TRBJ1-2, with D maybe TRBD1 (6 bases). Trimming stripped 0 bases from V and 4 bases from J, with 16 bases between. Looked up from germline, CDR1 is SGHDT and CDR2 is YYEEEE. The CDR3 runs 16 residues.

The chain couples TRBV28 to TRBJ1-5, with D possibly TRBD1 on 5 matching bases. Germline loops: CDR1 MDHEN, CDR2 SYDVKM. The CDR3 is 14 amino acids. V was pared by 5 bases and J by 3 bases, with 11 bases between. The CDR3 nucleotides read TGTGCCAGCAGTCAAAGACAGAACAATCAGCCCCAGCATTTT. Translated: CASSQRQNNQPQHF.

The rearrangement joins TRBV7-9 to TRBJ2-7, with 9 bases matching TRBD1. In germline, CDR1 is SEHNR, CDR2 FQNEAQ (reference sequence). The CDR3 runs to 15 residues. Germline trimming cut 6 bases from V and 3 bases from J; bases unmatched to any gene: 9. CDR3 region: CASSSSGTGNYEQYF. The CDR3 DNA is TGTGCCAGCAGTTCCTCCGGGACAGGGAACTACGAGCAGTACTTC.

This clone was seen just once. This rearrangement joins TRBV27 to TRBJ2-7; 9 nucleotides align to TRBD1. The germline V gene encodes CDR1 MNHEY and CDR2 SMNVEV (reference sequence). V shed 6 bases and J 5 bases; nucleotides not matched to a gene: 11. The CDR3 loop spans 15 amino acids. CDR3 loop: CASSLTADRGHEQYF. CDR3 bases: TGTGCCAGCAGCTTGACAGCGGACAGGGGCCACGAGCAGTACTTC.

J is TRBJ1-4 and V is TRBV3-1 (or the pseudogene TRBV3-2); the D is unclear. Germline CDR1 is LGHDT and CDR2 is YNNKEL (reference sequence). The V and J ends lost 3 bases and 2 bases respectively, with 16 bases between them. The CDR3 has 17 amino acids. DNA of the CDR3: TGTGCCAGCAGCCAGGGTGTGACTAGTTGGACTAATGAAAAACTGTTTTTT. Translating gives CASSQGVTSWTNEKLFF.

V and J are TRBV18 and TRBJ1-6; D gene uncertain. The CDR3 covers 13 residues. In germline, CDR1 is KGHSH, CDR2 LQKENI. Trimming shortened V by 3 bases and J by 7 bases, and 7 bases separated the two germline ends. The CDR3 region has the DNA TGTGCCAGCTCACCGGAGATCAATTCACCCCTCCACTTT. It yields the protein CASSPEINSPLHF.

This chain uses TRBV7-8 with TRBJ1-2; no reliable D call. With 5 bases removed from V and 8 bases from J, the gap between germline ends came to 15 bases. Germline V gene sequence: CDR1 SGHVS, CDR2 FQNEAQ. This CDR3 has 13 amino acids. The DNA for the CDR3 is TGTGCCAGCAGCCTACTAGAGAATATGGGCTACACCTTC. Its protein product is CASSLLENMGYTF.

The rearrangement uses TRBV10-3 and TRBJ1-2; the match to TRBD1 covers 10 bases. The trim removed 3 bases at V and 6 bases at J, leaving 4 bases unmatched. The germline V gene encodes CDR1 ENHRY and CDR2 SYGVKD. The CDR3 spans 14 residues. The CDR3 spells CAISDYGQGDGYTF. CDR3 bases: TGTGCCATCAGTGACTACGGACAGGGGGATGGCTACACCTTC.

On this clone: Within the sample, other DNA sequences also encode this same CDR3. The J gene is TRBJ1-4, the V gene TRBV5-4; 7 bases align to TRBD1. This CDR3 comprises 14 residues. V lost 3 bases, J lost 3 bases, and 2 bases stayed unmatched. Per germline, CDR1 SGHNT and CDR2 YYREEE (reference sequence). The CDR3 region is CASSSGGSNEKLFF. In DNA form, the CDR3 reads TGTGCCAGCAGCTCAGGGGGGTCTAATGAAAAACTGTTTTTT.

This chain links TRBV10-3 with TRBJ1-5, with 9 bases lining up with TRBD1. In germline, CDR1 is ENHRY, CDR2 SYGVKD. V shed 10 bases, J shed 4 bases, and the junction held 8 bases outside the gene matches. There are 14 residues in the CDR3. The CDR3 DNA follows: TGTGCCACCCAGAGACAGGGGGTAAATCAGCCCCAGCATTTT. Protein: CATQRQGVNQPQHF.

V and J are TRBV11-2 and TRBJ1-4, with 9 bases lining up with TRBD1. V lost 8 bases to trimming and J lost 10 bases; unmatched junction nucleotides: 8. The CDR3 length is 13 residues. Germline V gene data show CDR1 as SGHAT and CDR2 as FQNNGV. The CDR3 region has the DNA TGTGCCAGCCAGGGGGACAGGGACCGAAAACTGTTTTTT. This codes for CASQGDRDRKLFF.

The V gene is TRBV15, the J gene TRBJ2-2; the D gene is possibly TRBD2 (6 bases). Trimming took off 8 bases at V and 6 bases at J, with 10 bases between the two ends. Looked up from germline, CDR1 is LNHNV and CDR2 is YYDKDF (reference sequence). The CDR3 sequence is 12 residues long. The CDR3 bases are TGTGCCACCGGGCTAGCGTCCGGGGAGCTGTTTTTT. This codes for CATGLASGELFF.

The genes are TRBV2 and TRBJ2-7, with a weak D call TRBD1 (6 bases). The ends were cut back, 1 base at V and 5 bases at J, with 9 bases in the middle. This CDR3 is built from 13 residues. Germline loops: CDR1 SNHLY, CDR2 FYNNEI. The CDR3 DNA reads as TGTGCCAGCAGTGAAGAGCAGGGGCACGAGCAGTACTTC. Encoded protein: CASSEEQGHEQYF.

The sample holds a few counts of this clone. This CDR3 reads CASSPSPEVATNEKLFF. CDR3 bases: TGTGCCAGCTCACCATCCCCTGAGGTTGCAACTAATGAAAAACTGTTTTTT. V usage is TRBV18 and J usage is TRBJ1-4, with no clear D. The CDR3 has 17 residues. Germline CDR1 KGHSH, CDR2 LQKENI. The ends were cut back, 2 bases at V and 0 bases at J, with 13 bases in the middle.

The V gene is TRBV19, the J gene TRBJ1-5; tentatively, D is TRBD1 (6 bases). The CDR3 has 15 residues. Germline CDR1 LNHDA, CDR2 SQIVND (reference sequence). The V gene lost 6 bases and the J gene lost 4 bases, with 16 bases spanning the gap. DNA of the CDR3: TGTGCCAGTAGAAAAGGGGGGGTTAATAATCAGCCCCAGCATTTT. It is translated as CASRKGGVNNQPQHF. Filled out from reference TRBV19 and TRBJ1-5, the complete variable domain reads DGGITQSPKYLFRKEGQNVTLSCEQNLNHDAMYWYRQDPGQGLRLIYYSQIVNDFQKGDIAEGYSVSREKKESFPLTVTSAQKNPTAFYLCASRKGGVNNQPQHFGDGTRLSIL.

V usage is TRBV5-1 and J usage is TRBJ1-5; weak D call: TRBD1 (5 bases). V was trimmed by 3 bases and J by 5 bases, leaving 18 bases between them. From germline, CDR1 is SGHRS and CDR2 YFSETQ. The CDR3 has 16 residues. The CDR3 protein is CASSSLDEGGDQPQHF. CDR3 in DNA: TGCGCCAGCAGCTCCCTTGACGAGGGAGGGGATCAGCCCCAGCATTTT.

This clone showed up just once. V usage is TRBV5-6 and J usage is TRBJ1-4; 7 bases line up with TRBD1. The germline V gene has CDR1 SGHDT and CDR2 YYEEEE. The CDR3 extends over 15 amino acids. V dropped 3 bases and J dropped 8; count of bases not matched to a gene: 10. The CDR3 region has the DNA TGTGCCAGCAGCTCGCTAACAGGGGTGAGGGAAAAACTGTTTTTT. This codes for CASSSLTGVREKLFF.

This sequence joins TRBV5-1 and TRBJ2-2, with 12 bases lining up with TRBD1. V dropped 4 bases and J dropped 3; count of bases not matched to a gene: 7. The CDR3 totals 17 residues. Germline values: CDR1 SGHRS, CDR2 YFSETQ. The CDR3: CASSLGQGAMYTGELFF. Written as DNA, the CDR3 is TGCGCCAGCAGCCTGGGACAGGGGGCTATGTACACCGGGGAGCTGTTTTTT.

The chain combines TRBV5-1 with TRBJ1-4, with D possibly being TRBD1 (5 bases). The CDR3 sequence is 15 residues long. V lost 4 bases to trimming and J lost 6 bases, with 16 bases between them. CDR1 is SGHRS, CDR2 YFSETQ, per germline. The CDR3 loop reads CASSARGGADEKLFF. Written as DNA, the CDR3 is TGCGCCAGCAGCGCGAGGGGAGGGGCCGATGAAAAACTGTTTTTT. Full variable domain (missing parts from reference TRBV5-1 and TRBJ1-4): KAGVTQTPRYLIKTRGQQVTLSCSPISGHRSVSWYQQTPGQGLQFLFEYFSETQRNKGNFPGRFSGRQFSNSRSEMNVSTLELGDSALYLCASSARGGADEKLFFGSGTQLSVL.

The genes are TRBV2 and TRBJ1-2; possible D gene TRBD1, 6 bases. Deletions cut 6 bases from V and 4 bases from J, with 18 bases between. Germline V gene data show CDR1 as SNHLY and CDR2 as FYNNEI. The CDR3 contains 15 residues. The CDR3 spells CASSPQGHVGYGYTF. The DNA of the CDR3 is TGTGCCAGCAGCCCACAGGGTCACGTAGGCTATGGCTACACCTTC.

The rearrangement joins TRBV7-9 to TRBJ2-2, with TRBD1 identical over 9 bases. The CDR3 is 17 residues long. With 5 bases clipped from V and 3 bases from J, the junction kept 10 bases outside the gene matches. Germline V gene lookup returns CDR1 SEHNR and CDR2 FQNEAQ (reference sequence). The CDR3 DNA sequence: TGTGCCAGCAGCCGGGGTTCCGGGACAGGGTACACCGGGGAGCTGTTTTTT. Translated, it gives CASSRGSGTGYTGELFF.

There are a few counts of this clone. CDR3 in DNA: TGCGCCAGCAGCTTGGAGCAGGGGAACACTGAAGCTTTCTTT. It yields the protein CASSLEQGNTEAFF. The V call is TRBV5-1, the J call TRBJ1-1; perhaps TRBD1 as D (5 bases). The V end lost 0 bases, the J end lost 1 base, and 7 bases lay between the germline ends. This CDR3 region has 14 residues. Per germline, CDR1 SGHRS and CDR2 YFSETQ.

Here the CDR3 DNA reads TGTGCCAGCACTCTGGACAGGGGGTTAGATACGCAGTATTTT. This gives the protein CASTLDRGLDTQYF. The chain has TRBV28 and TRBJ2-3; 10 bases align to TRBD1. With V trimmed by 7 bases and J by 5 bases, 6 bases remained unmatched. The CDR3 consists of 14 residues. Germline V gene lookup returns CDR1 MDHEN and CDR2 SYDVKM.